This TCR beta chain was identified in a study of T cell responses to AZD1222 COVID-19 vaccine. About the study: Recipients boosted at about 4 weeks or about 12 weeks are pooled. Regarding the study as a whole: The sample set comprised mostly white British donors with more females, and clonal diversity was possibly underestimated. Close to half of spike-specific TCRs reportedly recognize unmutated variant regions.

J was trimmed by 7 bases and V by 3 bases; bases with no gene match: 13. Germline V gene data show CDR1 as KGHSH and CDR2 as LQKENI. CDR3 length: 17 residues. The sample holds one count of this clone. The antigen remains unidentified. Sequencing used immunoSEQ multiplex PCR; TCRdb keeps in-frame clones, though not all of them. Among under 150,000 clones, over 85% were seen once, and the ten largest hold 5.4%. This chain connects TRBV18 to TRBJ2-7; TRBD1 matches 12 bases. Sequenced here: peripheral blood, sampled on day 0 of AZD1222 vaccination. The receptor was derived from an adult in good health. This CDR3 is CASSPKHPGQGAVEQYF. The CDR3 DNA reads TGTGCCAGCTCACCCAAACATCCGGGACAGGGGGCGGTTGAGCAGTACTTC. The full variable domain, rest sourced from reference TRBV18 and TRBJ2-7, is NAGVMQNPRHLVRRRGQEARLRCSPMKGHSHVYWYRQLPEEGLKFMVYLQKENIIDESGMPKERFSAEFPKEGPSILRIQQVVRGDSAAYFCASSPKHPGQGAVEQYFGPGTRLTVT.